Below, 30 T cell receptor beta chains from the same sample are listed, as sequenced in a study of control samples from healthy donors and cancer patients. Only in-frame clones appear in the TCRdb table, and some are missing; sequencing was by immunoSEQ multiplex PCR. This sample carries some 130,000 clones, about 95% of them seen once, and the ten largest clones take approximately 4%. The source material was blood. The receptors stem from a man aged 25-45 years in good health.

At least ten counts were recorded for this clone. The chain joins TRBV4-3 to TRBJ1-2; TRBD1 aligns across 10 bases. Trimming took 3 bases from V and 6 from J; bases not matched to a gene: 7. CDR1 and CDR2 (germline): LGHNA, YSLEER. CDR3 size: 15 residues. The CDR3 region is CASSQHPGTGDGYTF. CDR3 nucleotides: TGCGCCAGCAGCCAGCACCCGGGGACAGGGGATGGCTACACCTTC.

The chain couples TRBV6-6 to TRBJ2-5; 8 bases line up with TRBD1. Germline CDR1 reads MNHNY; CDR2 reads SVGAGI (reference sequence). CDR3 length: 15 amino acids. V shed 3 bases and J 4 bases; nucleotides not matched to a gene: 7. The CDR3 region is CASSYRDRGGETQYF. The DNA of the CDR3 is TGTGCCAGCAGTTATCGTGACAGGGGAGGAGAGACCCAGTACTTC.

The V gene is TRBV2, the J gene TRBJ2-1; no clear D gene. Germline V gives CDR1 SNHLY, CDR2 FYNNEI. CDR3 length equals 13 residues. Trimming took off 1 base at V and 6 bases at J, with 7 bases between the two ends. CDR3 residues: CASSEGRFNEQFF. The CDR3 bases are TGTGCCAGCAGTGAAGGACGGTTCAATGAGCAGTTCTTC.

The chain couples TRBV19 to TRBJ2-5, with D possibly matching TRBD2 (7 bases). The CDR3 loop spans 14 amino acids. The germline CDR1 and CDR2 sequences are LNHDA and SQIVND (reference sequence). Trimming cost V 7 bases and J 5 bases, with 17 bases left between them. CDR3: CASTQGISGETQYF. The CDR3 DNA reads TGTGCCAGTACCCAGGGGATTAGCGGGGAGACCCAGTACTTC. The variable domain in full, with the rest retrieved from reference TRBV19 and TRBJ2-5, is DGGITQSPKYLFRKEGQNVTLSCEQNLNHDAMYWYRQDPGQGLRLIYYSQIVNDFQKGDIAEGYSVSREKKESFPLTVTSAQKNPTAFYLCASTQGISGETQYFGPGTRLLVL.

CDR3 bases: TGTGCCAGTAGTGACAGGGATCGAGCCACCGGGGAGCTGTTTTTT. This codes for CASSDRDRATGELFF. The chain joins TRBV19 to TRBJ2-2; 7 nucleotides align to TRBD1. Germline lookup yields CDR1 LNHDA and CDR2 SQIVND (reference sequence). The junction had 7 bases not matched to a gene; V was cut back by 5 bases and J by 4 bases. The CDR3 loop spans 15 amino acids.

This rearrangement joins TRBV19 to TRBJ1-1; the D is unclear. With 6 bases removed from V and 0 bases from J, the gap between germline ends came to 8 bases. Germline V gives CDR1 LNHDA, CDR2 SQIVND (reference sequence). The CDR3 is made up of 13 amino acids. CDR3 DNA: TGTGCCAGTAGCAGTCACATGAACACTGAAGCTTTCTTT. It specifies CASSSHMNTEAFF.

J is TRBJ2-7 and V is TRBV6-2 or TRBV6-3; 9 nucleotides match TRBD2. Germline CDR1 and CDR2: MNHEY and SVGEGT. The CDR3 length is 17 residues. V was pared by 6 bases and J by 0 bases, with 12 bases of the junction left unmatched. CDR3 in DNA: TGTGCCAGCAGCCCCCTCCCCGTAGCGGGGGCCTCCTACGAGCAGTACTTC. As protein: CASSPLPVAGASYEQYF.

The J gene is TRBJ1-1, the V gene TRBV6-5; 7 nucleotides match TRBD1. The V segment lost 10 bases and the J segment 10 bases; nucleotides outside the gene matches: 12. The CDR3 runs 12 residues. Germline loops: CDR1 MNHEY, CDR2 SVGAGI. The CDR3 protein is CATKTGFNGAFF. CDR3 in DNA: TGTGCCACCAAGACAGGGTTTAATGGAGCTTTCTTT.

The chain carries TRBV4-3 and TRBJ2-6; D gene unclear. V shed 1 base and J shed 0 bases, with 16 bases lying between them. In germline, CDR1 is LGHNA, CDR2 YSLEER. The length of the CDR3 is 19 residues. The CDR3 DNA follows: TGCGCCAGCAGCCAAGTCGGCGCGGCCTTGTTCTCTGGGGCCAACGTCCTGACTTTC. Its protein is CASSQVGAALFSGANVLTF.

This rearrangement joins TRBV2 to TRBJ2-3; TRBD2 matches at 9 bases. The CDR3 is 16 amino acids. The V gene's germline CDR1 is SNHLY and CDR2 FYNNEI. V shed 5 bases and J 2 bases; nucleotides not matched to a gene: 8. CDR3 DNA sequence: TGTGCCAGCAGTCTCTCAACGGGACTAGCCACAGATACGCAGTATTTT. Translation gives CASSLSTGLATDTQYF. The full variable domain, rest sourced from reference TRBV2 and TRBJ2-3, is EPEVTQTPSHQVTQMGQEVILRCVPISNHLYFYWYRQILGQKVEFLVSFYNNEISEKSEIFDDQFSVERPDGSNFTLKIRSTKLEDSAMYFCASSLSTGLATDTQYFGPGTRLTVL.

The CDR3 DNA reads as TGTGCCAGCAGCCCCCCCCTGCAAGCTAATGAAAAACTGTTTTTT. The encoded protein is CASSPPLQANEKLFF. This chain links TRBV11-2 with TRBJ1-4; no definite D call. V gave up 5 bases and J gave up 3 bases, with 13 bases separating them. The CDR3 has 15 amino acids. Germline CDR1 SGHAT, CDR2 FQNNGV. Full variable domain (outside the CDR3, taken from reference TRBV11-2 and TRBJ1-4): EAGVAQSPRYKIIEKRQSVAFWCNPISGHATLYWYQQILGQGPKLLIQFQNNGVVDDSQLPKDRFSAERLKGVDSTLKIQPAKLEDSAVYLCASSPPLQANEKLFFGSGTQLSVL.

The V and J genes are TRBV20-1 and TRBJ1-2, with D perhaps matching TRBD1 (6 bases). CDR1 and CDR2 (germline): DFQATT, SNEGSKA (reference sequence). V shed 2 bases and J shed 8 bases, with 9 bases lying between them. The CDR3 loop spans 11 amino acids. The CDR3 protein is CSARTGAGYTF. The DNA of the CDR3 is TGCAGTGCTAGAACGGGGGCCGGCTACACCTTC.

This rearrangement joins TRBV19 to TRBJ1-5; 8 bases fit TRBD1. Germline V gene lookup returns CDR1 LNHDA and CDR2 SQIVND (reference sequence). There are 15 residues in the CDR3. The trim removed 5 bases at V and 2 bases at J, leaving 5 bases unmatched. This CDR3 reads CASSDRGGGNQPQHF. As DNA, the CDR3 is TGTGCCAGTAGTGACAGGGGAGGGGGCAATCAGCCCCAGCATTTT. Looking up the rest from reference TRBV19 and TRBJ1-5 gives the full variable domain: DGGITQSPKYLFRKEGQNVTLSCEQNLNHDAMYWYRQDPGQGLRLIYYSQIVNDFQKGDIAEGYSVSREKKESFPLTVTSAQKNPTAFYLCASSDRGGGNQPQHFGDGTRLSIL.

This clone has a single count. This sequence joins TRBV3-1 (or the pseudogene TRBV3-2) and TRBJ1-2, with D unresolved. Trimming removed 6 bases from V and 8 bases from J, with 19 bases in between. This CDR3 has 14 residues. Germline V gene data show CDR1 as LGHDT and CDR2 as YNNKEL (reference sequence). The DNA for the CDR3 is TGTGCCAGCAGTCCCGTTCTCCGGGCAGAGGGCTACACCTTC. Translating gives CASSPVLRAEGYTF.

The rearrangement uses TRBV28 and TRBJ1-3; the D is unclear. With 7 bases removed from V and 4 bases from J, the gap between germline ends came to 11 bases. CDR1 MDHEN and CDR2 SYDVKM come from the germline V gene. This CDR3 is 13 amino acids long. As DNA, the CDR3 is TGTGCCAGCATTAGCCCGAAGGGAAACACCATATATTTT. It specifies CASISPKGNTIYF.

Written as DNA, the CDR3 is TGTGCCAGTAGTATTTGGGGTTCAGATACGCAGTATTTT. Protein sequence: CASSIWGSDTQYF. V usage is TRBV19 and J usage is TRBJ2-3; no clear D gene. Trimming left V 3 bases short and J 4 bases short, with 8 bases between. CDR1 LNHDA and CDR2 SQIVND come from the germline V gene (reference sequence). This CDR3 has 13 amino acids. Complete variable domain (other parts from reference TRBV19 and TRBJ2-3): DGGITQSPKYLFRKEGQNVTLSCEQNLNHDAMYWYRQDPGQGLRLIYYSQIVNDFQKGDIAEGYSVSREKKESFPLTVTSAQKNPTAFYLCASSIWGSDTQYFGPGTRLTVL.

This chain links TRBV6-6 with TRBJ2-3; 11 nucleotides align to TRBD2. Germline V CDR1 and CDR2: MNHNY, SVGAGI (reference sequence). The CDR3 consists of 15 residues. The J segment lost 2 bases and the V segment lost 5 bases, leaving 3 bases of the junction unmatched. The CDR3 coding sequence is TGTGCCAGCAGTCCACTAGCGGGAGACACAGATACGCAGTATTTT. Protein product: CASSPLAGDTDTQYF.

This chain connects TRBV4-1 to TRBJ1-3; weak D call: TRBD1 (6 bases). V was shortened by 3 bases and J by 2 bases, with 11 bases between the two germline ends. This CDR3 is 15 amino acids long. Germline V gives CDR1 MGHRA, CDR2 YSYEKL. CDR3 loop: CASSHQGLAGNTIYF. The DNA of the CDR3 is TGCGCCAGCAGCCACCAGGGGTTAGCTGGAAACACCATATATTTT.

This rearrangement joins TRBV14 to TRBJ2-7; D not resolved. From germline, CDR1 is SGHDN and CDR2 FVKESK. The ends were cut back, 5 bases at V and 3 bases at J, with 8 bases in the middle. CDR3 length: 12 residues. Written as DNA, the CDR3 is TGTGCCAGCAGCGATATGAGCTACGAGCAGTACTTC. It yields the protein CASSDMSYEQYF.

V is TRBV4-3 and J is TRBJ1-1; D is possibly TRBD1 (5 bases). Per the germline V gene, CDR1 is LGHNA and CDR2 is YSLEER. V lost 1 base and J 6 bases, leaving 9 bases between the germline ends. The CDR3 contains 13 residues. The CDR3: CASSQGGVAEAFF. CDR3 DNA: TGCGCCAGCAGCCAAGGGGGCGTCGCTGAAGCTTTCTTT.

This clone came up once. V gene TRBV6-6 combines with J gene TRBJ2-1; TRBD2 matches 12 bases. This CDR3 comprises 16 residues. CDR1 and CDR2 from the germline V gene are MNHNY and SVGAGI (reference sequence). V dropped 2 bases and J dropped 5; count of bases not matched to a gene: 4. The CDR3 nucleotides read TGTGCCAGCAGTTACCGTGCTAGCGGGGGGGACAATGAGCAGTTCTTC. Translating gives CASSYRASGGDNEQFF.

The V call is TRBV28, the J call TRBJ1-2; TRBD1 matches 9 bases. The V and J ends lost 2 bases and 5 bases, in that order; junction bases with no gene match: 6. The germline V gene encodes CDR1 MDHEN and CDR2 SYDVKM. CDR3 length equals 15 residues. CDR3 nucleotides: TGTGCCAGCAGTTTACGGCGACAGGGGGAATATGGCTACACCTTC. Translating it yields CASSLRRQGEYGYTF.

The rearrangement joins TRBV5-1 to TRBJ2-7, with D possibly TRBD1 on 6 matching bases. Germline assignment: CDR1 SGHRS and CDR2 YFSETQ. This CDR3 has 15 residues. V was pared by 7 bases and J by 2 bases, with 19 bases between. The CDR3: CASRALDSPTYEQYF. CDR3 in DNA: TGCGCCAGCCGCGCGCTGGACAGCCCCACCTACGAGCAGTACTTC.

This sequence joins TRBV5-4 and TRBJ2-7, with no clear D. The CDR3 runs 14 residues. Germline V gene data show CDR1 as SGHNT and CDR2 as YYREEE (reference sequence). The V end lost 2 bases, the J end lost 0 bases, and 9 bases lay between the germline ends. CDR3 residues: CASSLTRRSYEQYF. CDR3 nucleotides: TGTGCCAGCAGCTTAACACGCCGCTCCTACGAGCAGTACTTC.

The gene calls are TRBV19 and TRBJ2-3; no firm D call. From germline, CDR1 is LNHDA and CDR2 SQIVND (reference sequence). V lost 6 bases, J lost 2 bases, and 9 bases lay in between. This CDR3 is built from 13 residues. The CDR3 sequence: CASRSGFTDTQYF. The DNA of the CDR3 is TGTGCCAGTAGATCCGGTTTCACAGATACGCAGTATTTT.

V is TRBV6-5 and J is TRBJ1-2; D gene ambiguous. Germline CDR1 MNHEY, CDR2 SVGAGI. Trimming pared 7 bases from V and 4 bases from J, leaving 10 bases between. This CDR3 contains 12 residues. CDR3 sequence: CASKSQAYGYTF. Here the CDR3 DNA reads TGTGCCAGCAAGTCCCAGGCCTATGGCTACACCTTC.

This chain joins TRBV30 and TRBJ1-2; maybe TRBD1 (6 bases). Trimming pared 2 bases from V and 1 base from J, leaving 26 bases between. Germline V gene data show CDR1 as GTSNPN and CDR2 as SVGIG (reference sequence). CDR3 length: 19 amino acids. Here the CDR3 reads CAWSLRGGATNSRNYGYTF. In DNA, the CDR3 is TGTGCCTGGAGTCTCCGTGGGGGCGCCACAAACTCTCGTAACTATGGCTACACCTTC.

The J gene is TRBJ2-7, the V gene TRBV6-1, with D perhaps being TRBD1 or TRBD2 (6 bases each). CDR1 is MNHNS and CDR2 is SASEGT in the germline V gene. V dropped 2 bases and J dropped 0 bases, with 20 bases sitting between them. The CDR3 has 18 amino acids. The CDR3: CASSERSDGGGSSYEQYF. The CDR3 bases are TGTGCCAGCAGTGAACGAAGCGACGGAGGGGGGAGCTCCTACGAGCAGTACTTC.

This rearrangement joins TRBV9 to TRBJ2-1; D gene uncertain. V shed 0 bases and J shed 7 bases, with 11 bases lying between them. CDR1 is SGDLS and CDR2 is YYNGEE in the germline V gene. The CDR3 totals 14 residues. The CDR3 region has the DNA TGTGCCAGCAGCGTAGTGGGGAAAACGAATGAGCAGTTCTTC. Protein sequence: CASSVVGKTNEQFF.

The chain carries TRBV4-1 and TRBJ1-4; D not resolved. The length of the CDR3 is 16 residues. Germline values: CDR1 MGHRA, CDR2 YSYEKL. Trimming left V 5 bases short and J 0 bases short, with 13 bases between. The CDR3 DNA is TGCGCCAGCAGCTTTACTCCAGAGGCAACTAATGAAAAACTGTTTTTT. It yields the protein CASSFTPEATNEKLFF.